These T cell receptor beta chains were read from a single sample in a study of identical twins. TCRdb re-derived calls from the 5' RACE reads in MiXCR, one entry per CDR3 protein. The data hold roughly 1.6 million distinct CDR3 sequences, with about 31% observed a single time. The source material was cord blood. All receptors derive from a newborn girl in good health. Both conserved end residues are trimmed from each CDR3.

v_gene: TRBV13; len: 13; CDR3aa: ASSFGTSGRYEQY
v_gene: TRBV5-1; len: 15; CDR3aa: ASSLVPGGNSYNEQF
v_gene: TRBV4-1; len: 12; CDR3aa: ASSRVGSYNEQF
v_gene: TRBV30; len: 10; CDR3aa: AWSPYSYGYT
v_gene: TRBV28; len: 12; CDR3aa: ASSRRQGWTEAF
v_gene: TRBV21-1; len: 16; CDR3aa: ASSSPGLAGANGIEQY
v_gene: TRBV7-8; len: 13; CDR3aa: ASSSWTGSSYEQY
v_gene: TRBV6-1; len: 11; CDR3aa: ASTHYSNQPQH
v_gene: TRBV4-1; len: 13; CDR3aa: ASSQIGGRSYEQY
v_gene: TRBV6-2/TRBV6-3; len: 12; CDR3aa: ASSYPLHREGQH
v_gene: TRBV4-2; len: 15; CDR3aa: ASSQEVAGGPGNTQY
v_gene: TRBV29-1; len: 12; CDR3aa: SVEEGARPASAF
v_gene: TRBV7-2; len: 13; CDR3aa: ASSLELAGGRPQH
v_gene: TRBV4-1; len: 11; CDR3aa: ASSQVVNSPLH
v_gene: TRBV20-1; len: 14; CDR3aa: SAERPRTSGTYEQY
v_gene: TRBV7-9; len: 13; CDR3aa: ASSPRTKGNYGYT
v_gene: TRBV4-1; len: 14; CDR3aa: ASSQAPGQGRDTQY
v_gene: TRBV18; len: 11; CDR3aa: ASSPNVGQPQH
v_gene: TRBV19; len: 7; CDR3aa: ASGNGYT
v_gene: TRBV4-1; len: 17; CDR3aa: AARRKPNKYQGSFGGYT
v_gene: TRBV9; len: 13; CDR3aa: ASSVTGTGKNIQY
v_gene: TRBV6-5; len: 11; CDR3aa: ASRVRVNTEAF
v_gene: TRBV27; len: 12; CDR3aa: ASSLWAGGPEQY
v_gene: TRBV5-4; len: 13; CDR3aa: ASSSKSGSNTEAF
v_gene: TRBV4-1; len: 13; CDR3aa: ASSQVGASTDTQY
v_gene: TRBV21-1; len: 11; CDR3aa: ASSKEVADEQY